The 27 T cell receptor beta chains below come from one sample, sequenced in a study of T cells in women clearing cervical HPV infection. The method was immunoSEQ multiplex PCR; TCRdb's version includes in-frame clones alone and lacks a portion of them. The sample holds about 12,000 clones. Input material: blood buffy coat. The receptors originated from a woman between 18 and 70 years old with a cervical HPV16 infection that either progressed to CIN3+ or cleared (not recorded which).

Comment on this clone: The CDR3 extends 3 residues past the end of the read, so its final part is completed from the germline J gene. The gene calls are TRBV5-1 and TRBJ1-1; the match to TRBD1 covers 10 bases. The CDR3 covers 15 residues. The germline gives CDR1 SGHRS, CDR2 YFSETQ. Unmatched junction bases numbered 7, after V lost 4 bases and J lost 4 bases. The sequenced part of the CDR3 DNA is TGCGCCAGCAGCAATCGGGACAGGGGAGCCACTGAA. Protein product: CASSNRDRGATE. The entire CDR3 is CASSNRDRGATEAFF.

As for this clone: The read ends 3 residues shy of where the CDR3 ends; the end is completed using the germline J gene. The gene calls are TRBV30 and TRBJ2-2, with TRBD2 as a possible D gene (5 bases). In germline, CDR1 is GTSNPN, CDR2 SVGIG (reference sequence). V shed 2 bases and J shed 6 bases, with 16 bases lying between them. This CDR3 has 15 residues. The CDR3 spells CAWSTAANIAGELFF. The CDR3 bases that were read are TGTGCCTGGAGTACAGCGGCCAACATTGCCGGGGAG.

As regards this clone: The read terminates 3 residues ahead of where the CDR3 ends, so the germline J gene completes it. The rearrangement joins TRBV15 to TRBJ2-6; D is undetermined. This CDR3 region has 12 residues. Germline loops: CDR1 LNHNV, CDR2 YYDKDF (reference sequence). The CDR3 region is CATSTSHGLLTF. The covered CDR3 bases are TGTGCCACCAGCACTTCTCATGGGCTC.

To note about this clone: The read terminates 3 residues before the CDR3 end, so the remaining end is supplied by the germline J gene. V and J are TRBV29-1 and TRBJ1-2, with 10 bases identical to TRBD1. The germline V gene has CDR1 SQVTM and CDR2 ANQGSEA. The CDR3 is made up of 11 amino acids. Trimming took 7 bases from V and 7 from J; bases not matched to a gene: 3. CDR3 DNA, as far as it was read: TGCAGCGCCGGGACAGGGGTTGGC. Amino acid sequence: CSAGTGVG. The entire CDR3 protein reads CSAGTGVGYTF.

Remarks on this clone: The missing CDR3 end, 3 residues past where the read stops, is filled in from the germline J gene. The chain recombines TRBV12-3 or TRBV12-4 with TRBJ1-3; D not resolved. With 6 bases removed from V and 3 bases from J, the gap between germline ends came to 9 bases. This CDR3 spans 13 amino acids. This chain's CDR3 is CASSPADGNTIYF. The sequenced CDR3 bases are TGTGCCAGCAGCCCGGCGGATGGAAACACC.

A note on this clone: The read gets to within 3 residues of the CDR3 end, and the germline J gene fills in the rest. The chain is built from TRBV2 and TRBJ1-4; D may be TRBD1 (5 bases). CDR3 size: 17 residues. Germline V gene sequence: CDR1 SNHLY, CDR2 FYNNEI. Between the trimmed V and J ends, which lost 6 bases and 5 bases, there was a span of 22 bases. CDR3 DNA, as far as it was read: TGTGCCAGCAGGCGAGGGGAAGGGATCCCTAGGAATGAAAAA. The encoded protein is CASRRGEGIPRNEK. The complete CDR3 reads CASRRGEGIPRNEKLFF.

To note about this clone: The read terminates 3 residues ahead of where the CDR3 ends, so the germline J gene completes it. This chain connects TRBV3-1 (or the pseudogene TRBV3-2) to TRBJ2-3, with 11 bases that match TRBD2. From germline, CDR1 is LGHDT and CDR2 YNNKEL (reference sequence). The CDR3 consists of 13 residues. The CDR3 spells CASSQLAGGAQYF. The part of the CDR3 DNA that was read is TGTGCCAGCAGCCAACTAGCGGGGGGTGCG.

Remarks on this clone: The sequenced fragment ends 3 residues before the CDR3 boundary, so the rest is inferred from the germline J gene. The chain is built from TRBV7-9 and TRBJ1-4; TRBD1 aligns across 7 bases. V dropped 3 bases and J dropped 3; count of bases not matched to a gene: 1. The germline CDR1 and CDR2 sequences are SEHNR and FQNEAQ (reference sequence). This CDR3 has 14 residues. The part of the CDR3 DNA that was read is TGTGCCAGCAGCTTCACAGGGGCTAATGAAAAA. It translates to CASSFTGANEK. The CDR3 reads in full as CASSFTGANEKLFF.

The CDR3 bases that were read are TGTGCCAGCCGCGGGACTAGCGGGGGACAGGGGACC. As protein: CASRGTSGGQGT. The full CDR3 is CASRGTSGGQGTQYF. This chain uses TRBV2 with TRBJ2-5; 14 bases fit TRBD2. From the germline J gene comes the end of the CDR3, since the read stops 3 residues before it. J was trimmed by 7 bases and V by 8 bases; bases with no gene match: 9. CDR3 size: 15 residues. Germline CDR1 is SNHLY and CDR2 is FYNNEI.

On this clone: The DNA ends 3 residues before the CDR3 does, and the rest of the CDR3 is filled in from the germline J gene. This rearrangement joins TRBV6-1 to TRBJ1-3; D is possibly TRBD1 (5 bases). The length of the CDR3 is 14 residues. Trimming shortened V by 4 bases and J by 4 bases, and 11 bases separated the two germline ends. Germline lookup yields CDR1 MNHNS and CDR2 SASEGT. The CDR3 loop is CASSGQTGGNTIYF. CDR3 bases read: TGTGCCAGCAGTGGACAGACCGGGGGAAACACC.

In regard to this clone: The read ends 3 residues before the CDR3 terminus; that terminus is restored from the germline J gene. The genes are TRBV11-3 and TRBJ2-5; D unclear. Germline CDR1 SGHNT, CDR2 YENEEA. V dropped 1 base and J dropped 1 base, with 10 bases sitting between them. This CDR3 spans 15 amino acids. This CDR3 reads CASSLASRPQETQYF. The part of the CDR3 DNA that was read is TGTGCCAGCAGCTTAGCCTCGCGGCCCCAAGAGACC.

Comments on this clone: The CDR3 extends 3 residues past the end of the read, so its final part is completed from the germline J gene. The rearrangement links TRBV19 to TRBJ2-1; TRBD2 matches at 8 bases. The CDR3 has 15 amino acids. J was trimmed by 5 bases and V by 5 bases; bases with no gene match: 8. Per the germline V gene, CDR1 is LNHDA and CDR2 is SQIVND (reference sequence). The CDR3 spells CASSPPGGLNNEQFF. The covered CDR3 bases are TGTGCCAGTAGTCCCCCGGGGGGGCTTAACAATGAG. Combining the CDR3 with reference TRBV19 and TRBJ2-1 gives the whole variable domain DGGITQSPKYLFRKEGQNVTLSCEQNLNHDAMYWYRQDPGQGLRLIYYSQIVNDFQKGDIAEGYSVSREKKESFPLTVTSAQKNPTAFYLCASSPPGGLNNEQFFGPGTRLTVL.

CDR3 in amino acids: CSAHDMRTEAFF. The CDR3 DNA, read in part, is TGCAGTGCTCACGACATGCGCACTGAA. This rearrangement joins TRBV20-1 to TRBJ1-1; D is ambiguous. The read is 3 residues too short to cover the CDR3 end, so that end is filled in from the germline J gene. The length of the CDR3 is 12 residues. CDR1 DFQATT and CDR2 SNEGSKA come from the germline V gene (reference sequence). V gave up 5 bases and J gave up 4 bases, with 11 bases separating them.

To note about this clone: Read coverage stops 3 residues before the CDR3 terminus; the germline J gene supplies the remainder. The genes are TRBV19 and TRBJ1-4, with D perhaps matching TRBD1 (6 bases). V was cut by 4 bases and J by 3 bases, with 21 bases left in between. Germline V gives CDR1 LNHDA, CDR2 SQIVND (reference sequence). The CDR3 contains 18 residues. The sequenced part of the CDR3 DNA is TGTGCCAGTAGTAGGAGCAGGGGACGAGGCGGGCCTAATGAAAAA. Protein product: CASSRSRGRGGPNEK. The whole CDR3 sequence is CASSRSRGRGGPNEKLFF.

Of note for this clone: The read ends 3 residues before the CDR3 terminus; that terminus is restored from the germline J gene. The V call is TRBV7-9, the J call TRBJ2-5; the match to TRBD2 covers 7 bases. After removal of 1 base from V and 7 bases from J, the junction contained 3 bases not matched to a gene. Germline loops: CDR1 SEHNR, CDR2 FQNEAQ (reference sequence). The CDR3 is 13 amino acids. CDR3 in amino acids: CASSLEPSGTQYF. Incomplete CDR3 DNA: TGTGCCAGCAGCTTAGAGCCTAGCGGGACC.

The CDR3 DNA, read in part, is TGTGCCAGCAGTGACGGACCAGCGGTTGATGAG. This translates into CASSDGPAVDE. The entire CDR3 protein reads CASSDGPAVDEQFF. The chain recombines TRBV6-1 with TRBJ2-1; D possibly corresponds to TRBD2 (5 bases). Coverage ceases 3 residues before the CDR3 finishes, and the germline J gene fills in the end. Germline assignment: CDR1 MNHNS and CDR2 SASEGT. This CDR3 contains 14 residues. V shed 3 bases and J shed 8 bases, with 14 bases lying between them.

Worth noting for this clone: The missing CDR3 end, 3 residues past where the read stops, is filled in from the germline J gene. The chain uses TRBV5-4 and TRBJ2-3; perhaps TRBD1 as D (6 bases). Looked up from germline, CDR1 is SGHNT and CDR2 is YYREEE (reference sequence). Trimming removed 1 base from V and 2 bases from J, with 8 bases in between. The CDR3 spans 14 residues. CDR3 amino acids: CASSLRTATDTQYF. The sequenced CDR3 bases are TGTGCCAGCAGCTTGCGGACAGCCACAGATACG.

Note on this clone: The read halts 3 residues ahead of the CDR3 end, with the missing end drawn from the germline J gene. The chain combines TRBV11-2 with TRBJ2-3; the match to TRBD1 covers 8 bases. Looked up from germline, CDR1 is SGHAT and CDR2 is FQNNGV. This CDR3 spans 15 amino acids. Germline trimming cut 3 bases from V and 4 bases from J; bases unmatched to any gene: 6. The DNA read from the CDR3 is TGTGCCAGCAGCTTCCGGACAGGGAGTTCAGATACG. Translation: CASSFRTGSSDT. The full CDR3 reads CASSFRTGSSDTQYF.

Points on this clone: Germline is not matched at one junction end, which may reflect a read error. The DNA ends 3 residues before the CDR3 does, and the rest of the CDR3 is filled in from the germline J gene. J is TRBJ1-1 and V is TRBV5-1; D perhaps matches TRBD1 (5 bases). The germline V gene encodes CDR1 SGHRS and CDR2 YFSETQ. This CDR3 has 14 residues. The CDR3 sequence is CASSLASPDTEAFF. The sequenced CDR3 bases are TGCGCCAGCAGCTTGGCGTCCCCGGACACGGAA.

Note on this clone: The CDR3 end lies 3 residues beyond the end of the read and is filled in from the germline J gene. This chain links TRBV7-6 with TRBJ2-2; 7 nucleotides match TRBD1. CDR1 SGHVS and CDR2 FNYEAQ come from the germline V gene. V dropped 5 bases and J dropped 6; count of bases not matched to a gene: 9. The CDR3 loop spans 15 amino acids. Here the CDR3 reads CASSPGTDFSGELFF. The sequenced part of the CDR3 DNA is TGTGCCAGCAGCCCCGGGACAGACTTTTCCGGGGAG.

Notes on this clone: The CDR3 goes on 3 residues after the read ends, and that part is filled in from the germline J gene. The genes are TRBV15 and TRBJ2-1; weak D call: TRBD2 (5 bases). Germline V gives CDR1 LNHNV, CDR2 YYDKDF (reference sequence). The CDR3 runs to 15 residues. Trimming left V 3 bases short and J 6 bases short, with 15 bases between. The CDR3 spells CATSRDFGPGNEQFF. The sequenced part of the CDR3 DNA is TGTGCCACCAGCAGGGACTTTGGACCTGGCAATGAG. Looking up the rest from reference TRBV15 and TRBJ2-1 gives the full variable domain: DAMVIQNPRYQVTQFGKPVTLSCSQTLNHNVMYWYQQKSSQAPKLLFHYYDKDFNNEADTPDNFQSRRPNTSFCFLDIRSPGLGDTAMYLCATSRDFGPGNEQFFGPGTRLTVL.

This clone registers medium-sized by frequency. The read terminates 3 residues ahead of where the CDR3 ends, so the germline J gene completes it. This chain connects TRBV18 to TRBJ2-7; 7 nucleotides agree with TRBD1. V shed 6 bases, J shed 5 bases, and the junction held 13 bases outside the gene matches. The CDR3 spans 15 residues. Germline assignment: CDR1 KGHSH and CDR2 LQKENI. The CDR3 sequence: CASSPQGDSLHEQYF. CDR3 DNA, as far as it was read: TGTGCCAGCTCCCCCCAGGGGGATAGCCTACACGAG. Complete variable domain (other parts from reference TRBV18 and TRBJ2-7): NAGVMQNPRHLVRRRGQEARLRCSPMKGHSHVYWYRQLPEEGLKFMVYLQKENIIDESGMPKERFSAEFPKEGPSILRIQQVVRGDSAAYFCASSPQGDSLHEQYFGPGTRLTVT.

Comments on this clone: The read terminates 3 residues ahead of where the CDR3 ends, so the germline J gene completes it. This rearrangement joins TRBV19 to TRBJ1-5; D is perhaps TRBD1 (5 bases). The V end was cut by 0 bases, the J end by 4 bases, with 10 bases between. Germline values: CDR1 LNHDA, CDR2 SQIVND (reference sequence). This CDR3 is built from 15 residues. The sequenced CDR3 bases are TGTGCCAGTAGTATAGATCGCGGGGCTAATCAGCCC. Its translation: CASSIDRGANQP. In full, the CDR3 is CASSIDRGANQPQHF.

A remark on this clone: The read terminates 3 residues ahead of where the CDR3 ends, so the germline J gene completes it. The V gene is TRBV11-2, the J gene TRBJ2-1, with TRBD2 matching over 9 bases. The germline gives CDR1 SGHAT, CDR2 FQNNGV. CDR3 size: 15 residues. The trim removed 1 base at V and 6 bases at J, leaving 4 bases unmatched. The sequenced CDR3 bases are TGTGCCAGCAGCTTAGGGCTAGCGGGGCGCAATGAG. It is translated as CASSLGLAGRNE. Given in full, the CDR3 is CASSLGLAGRNEQFF.

Worth noting for this clone: The CDR3 extends 3 residues past the end of the read, so its final part is completed from the germline J gene. The gene calls are TRBV2 and TRBJ2-2; 7 bases align to TRBD2. This CDR3 contains 15 residues. Germline V CDR1 and CDR2: SNHLY, FYNNEI. V shed 7 bases and J 2 bases; nucleotides not matched to a gene: 7. CDR3 in amino acids: CASKRQRGNTGELFF. The DNA read from the CDR3 is TGTGCCAGCAAGCGGCAGCGGGGAAACACCGGGGAG.

About this clone itself: The sequenced fragment ends 3 residues before the CDR3 boundary, so the rest is inferred from the germline J gene. This sequence joins TRBV29-1 and TRBJ1-1; tentative D call: TRBD1 (5 bases). CDR3 size: 12 residues. Per germline, CDR1 SQVTM and CDR2 ANQGSEA. V lost 4 bases and J lost 0, with 6 bases in between. The covered CDR3 bases are TGCAGCGTTGGAGGGGTGAACACTGAA. This gives the protein CSVGGVNTE. The CDR3 in full is CSVGGVNTEAFF.

A note on this clone: The CDR3 end falls 3 residues outside the read, so it is completed with the germline J gene. V gene TRBV4-1 combines with J gene TRBJ1-2; D gene ambiguous. The CDR3 has 14 residues. Germline assignment: CDR1 MGHRA and CDR2 YSYEKL. Trimming took off 0 bases at V and 0 bases at J, with 5 bases between the two ends. The part of the CDR3 DNA that was read is TGCGCCAGCAGCCAAGATCCAACTAACTATGGC. It specifies CASSQDPTNYG. The full CDR3 protein is CASSQDPTNYGYTF.